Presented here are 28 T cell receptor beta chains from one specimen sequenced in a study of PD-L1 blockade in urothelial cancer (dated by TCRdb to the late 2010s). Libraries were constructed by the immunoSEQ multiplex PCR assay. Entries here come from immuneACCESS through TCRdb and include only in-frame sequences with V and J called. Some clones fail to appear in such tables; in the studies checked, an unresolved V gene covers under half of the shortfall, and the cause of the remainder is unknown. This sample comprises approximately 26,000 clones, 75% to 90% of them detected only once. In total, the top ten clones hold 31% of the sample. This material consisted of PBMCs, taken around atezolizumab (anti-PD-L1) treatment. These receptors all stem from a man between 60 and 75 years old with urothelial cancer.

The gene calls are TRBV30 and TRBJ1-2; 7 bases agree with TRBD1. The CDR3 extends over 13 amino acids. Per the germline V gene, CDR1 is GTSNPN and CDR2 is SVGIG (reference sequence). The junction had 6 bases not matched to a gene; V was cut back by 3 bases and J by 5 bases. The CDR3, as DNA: TGTGCCTGGAGCGTTGGGACAGCTTATGGCTACACCTTC. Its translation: CAWSVGTAYGYTF.

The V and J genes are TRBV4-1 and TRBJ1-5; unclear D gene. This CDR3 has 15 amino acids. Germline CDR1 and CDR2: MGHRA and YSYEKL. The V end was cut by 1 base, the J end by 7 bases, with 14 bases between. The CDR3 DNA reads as TGCGCCAGCAGCCAAGGTACGACCACCAGGCAGCCCCAGCATTTT. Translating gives CASSQGTTTRQPQHF.

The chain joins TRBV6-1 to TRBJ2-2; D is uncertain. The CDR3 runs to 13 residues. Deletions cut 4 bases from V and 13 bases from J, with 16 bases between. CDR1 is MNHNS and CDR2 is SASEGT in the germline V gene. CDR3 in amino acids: CASSGQFWLLLFF. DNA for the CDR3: TGTGCCAGCAGTGGGCAGTTTTGGCTCTTGCTGTTTTTT.

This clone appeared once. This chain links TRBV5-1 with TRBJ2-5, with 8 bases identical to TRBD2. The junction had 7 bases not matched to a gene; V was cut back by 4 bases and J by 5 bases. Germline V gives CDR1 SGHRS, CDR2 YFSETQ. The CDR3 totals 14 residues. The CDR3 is CASSDIAGRETQYF. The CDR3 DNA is TGCGCCAGCAGCGATATAGCGGGGAGGGAGACCCAGTACTTC. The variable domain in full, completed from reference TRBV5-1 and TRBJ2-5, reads KAGVTQTPRYLIKTRGQQVTLSCSPISGHRSVSWYQQTPGQGLQFLFEYFSETQRNKGNFPGRFSGRQFSNSRSEMNVSTLELGDSALYLCASSDIAGRETQYFGPGTRLLVL.

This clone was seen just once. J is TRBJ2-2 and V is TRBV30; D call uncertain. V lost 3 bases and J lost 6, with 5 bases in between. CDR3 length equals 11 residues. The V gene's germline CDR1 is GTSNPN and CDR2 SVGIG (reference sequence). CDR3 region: CAWSGSGELFF. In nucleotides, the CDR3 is TGTGCCTGGAGCGGGTCCGGGGAGCTGTTTTTT.

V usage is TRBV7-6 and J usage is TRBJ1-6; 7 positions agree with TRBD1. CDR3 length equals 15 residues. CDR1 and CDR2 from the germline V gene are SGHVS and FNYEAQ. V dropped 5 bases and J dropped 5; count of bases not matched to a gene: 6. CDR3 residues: CASSIGTDHNSPLHF. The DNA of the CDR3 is TGTGCCAGCAGCATCGGGACAGACCATAATTCACCCCTCCACTTT.

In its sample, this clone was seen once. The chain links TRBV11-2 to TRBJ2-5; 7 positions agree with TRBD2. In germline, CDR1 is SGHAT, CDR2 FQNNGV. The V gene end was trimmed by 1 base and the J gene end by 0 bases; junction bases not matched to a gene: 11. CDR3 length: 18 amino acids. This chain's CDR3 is CASSLVGVSGSNQETQYF. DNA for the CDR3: TGTGCCAGCAGCTTAGTCGGAGTTAGCGGGTCCAACCAAGAGACCCAGTACTTC.

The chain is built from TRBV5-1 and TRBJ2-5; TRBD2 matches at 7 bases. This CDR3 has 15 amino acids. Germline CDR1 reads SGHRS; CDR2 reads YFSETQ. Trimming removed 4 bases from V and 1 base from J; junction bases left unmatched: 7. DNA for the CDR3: TGCGCCAGCAGCACAAGTCCTAGCGGCCAAGAGACCCAGTACTTC. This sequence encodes CASSTSPSGQETQYF. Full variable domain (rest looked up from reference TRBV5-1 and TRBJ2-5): KAGVTQTPRYLIKTRGQQVTLSCSPISGHRSVSWYQQTPGQGLQFLFEYFSETQRNKGNFPGRFSGRQFSNSRSEMNVSTLELGDSALYLCASSTSPSGQETQYFGPGTRLLVL.

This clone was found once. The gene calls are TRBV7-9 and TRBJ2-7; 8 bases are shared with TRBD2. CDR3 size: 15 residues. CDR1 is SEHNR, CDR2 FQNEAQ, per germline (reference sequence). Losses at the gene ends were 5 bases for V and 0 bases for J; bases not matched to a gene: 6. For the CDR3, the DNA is TGTGCCAGCAGCCCGTTAGCGGGGAGCTCCTACGAGCAGTACTTC. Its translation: CASSPLAGSSYEQYF. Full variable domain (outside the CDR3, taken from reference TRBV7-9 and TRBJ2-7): DTGVSQNPRHKITKRGQNVTFRCDPISEHNRLYWYRQTLGQGPEFLTYFQNEAQLEKSRLLSDRFSAERPKGSFSTLEIQRTEQGDSAMYLCASSPLAGSSYEQYFGPGTRLTVT.

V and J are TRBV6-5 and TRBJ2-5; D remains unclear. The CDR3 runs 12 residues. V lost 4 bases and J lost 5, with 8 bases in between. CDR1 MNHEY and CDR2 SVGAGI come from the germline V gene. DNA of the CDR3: TGTGCCAGCAGTTGGGTGAGGGAGACCCAGTACTTC. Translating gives CASSWVRETQYF.

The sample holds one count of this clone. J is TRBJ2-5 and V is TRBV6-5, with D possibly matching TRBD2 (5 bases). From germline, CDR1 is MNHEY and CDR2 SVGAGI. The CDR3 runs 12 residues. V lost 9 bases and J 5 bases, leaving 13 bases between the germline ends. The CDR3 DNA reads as TGTGCCAGTCATAATAGGAGGGAGACCCAGTACTTC. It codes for CASHNRRETQYF.

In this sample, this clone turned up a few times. The CDR3 is CASSIPGTGIGYTF. The CDR3 DNA reads as TGTGCCAGTAGTATCCCAGGGACAGGGATTGGCTACACCTTC. V and J are TRBV19 and TRBJ1-2, with 9 bases lining up with TRBD1. Losses at the gene ends were 3 bases for V and 7 bases for J; bases not matched to a gene: 6. Germline assignment: CDR1 LNHDA and CDR2 SQIVND (reference sequence). The CDR3 runs to 14 residues.

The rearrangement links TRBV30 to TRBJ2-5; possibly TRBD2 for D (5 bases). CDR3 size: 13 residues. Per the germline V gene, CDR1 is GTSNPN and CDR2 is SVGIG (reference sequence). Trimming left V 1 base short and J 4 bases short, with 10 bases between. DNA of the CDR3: TGTGCCTGGAGTGGAGGGTTCGGAGAGACCCAGTACTTC. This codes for CAWSGGFGETQYF.

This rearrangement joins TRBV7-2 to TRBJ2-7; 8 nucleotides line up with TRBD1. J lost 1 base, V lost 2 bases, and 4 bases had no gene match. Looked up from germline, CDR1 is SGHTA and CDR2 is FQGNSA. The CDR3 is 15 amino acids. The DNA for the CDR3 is TGTGCCAGCAGCTTAACCGGACAGGGATCCTACGAGCAGTACTTC. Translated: CASSLTGQGSYEQYF.

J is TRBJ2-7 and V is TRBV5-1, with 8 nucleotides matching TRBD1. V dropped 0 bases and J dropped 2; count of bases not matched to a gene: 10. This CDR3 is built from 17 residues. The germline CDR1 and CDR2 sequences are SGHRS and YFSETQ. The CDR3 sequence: CASSLAGGTDRAYEQYF. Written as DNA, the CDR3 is TGCGCCAGCAGCTTGGCCGGGGGTACGGACAGGGCCTACGAGCAGTACTTC.

CDR3 protein: CASSARTGIGLNTEAFF. The CDR3 bases are TGTGCCAGCAGCGCCCGGACAGGGATTGGACTAAACACTGAAGCTTTCTTT. This sequence joins TRBV7-3 and TRBJ1-1, with 8 bases that match TRBD1. CDR3 length: 17 residues. The V and J ends lost 5 bases and 2 bases, in that order; junction bases with no gene match: 13. The V gene's germline CDR1 is SGHTA and CDR2 FQGTGA.

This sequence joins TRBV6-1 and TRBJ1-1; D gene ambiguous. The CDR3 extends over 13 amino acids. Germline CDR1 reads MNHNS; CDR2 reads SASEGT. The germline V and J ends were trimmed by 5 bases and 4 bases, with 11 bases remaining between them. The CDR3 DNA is TGTGCCAGCAGTTCTCGTGAGGGCACTGAAGCTTTCTTT. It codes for CASSSREGTEAFF.

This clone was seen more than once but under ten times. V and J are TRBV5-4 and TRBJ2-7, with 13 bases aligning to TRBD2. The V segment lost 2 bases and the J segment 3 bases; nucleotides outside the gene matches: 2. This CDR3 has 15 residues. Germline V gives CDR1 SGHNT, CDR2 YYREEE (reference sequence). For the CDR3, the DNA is TGTGCCAGCAGCTTCGGGACTAGCGGGAACTACGAGCAGTACTTC. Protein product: CASSFGTSGNYEQYF.

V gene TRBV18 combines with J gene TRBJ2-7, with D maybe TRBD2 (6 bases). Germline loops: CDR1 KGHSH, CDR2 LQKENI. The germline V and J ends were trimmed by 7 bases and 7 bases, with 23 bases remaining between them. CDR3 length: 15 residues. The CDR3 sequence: CASLGMEGKSREQYF. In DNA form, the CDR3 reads TGTGCCAGCTTAGGAATGGAGGGCAAGTCGAGAGAGCAGTACTTC.

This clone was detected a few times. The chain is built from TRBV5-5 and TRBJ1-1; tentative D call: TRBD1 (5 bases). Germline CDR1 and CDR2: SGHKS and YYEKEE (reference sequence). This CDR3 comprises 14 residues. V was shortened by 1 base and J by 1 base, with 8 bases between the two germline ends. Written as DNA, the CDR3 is TGTGCCAGCAGCTTGTCCAGGGCGAACACTGAAGCTTTCTTT. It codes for CASSLSRANTEAFF.

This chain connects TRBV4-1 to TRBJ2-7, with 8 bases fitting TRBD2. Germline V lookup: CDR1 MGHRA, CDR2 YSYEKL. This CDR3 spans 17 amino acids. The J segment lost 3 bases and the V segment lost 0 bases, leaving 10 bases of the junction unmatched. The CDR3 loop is CASSQEEFAGGIYEQYF. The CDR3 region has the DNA TGCGCCAGCAGCCAAGAGGAGTTCGCGGGGGGTATCTACGAGCAGTACTTC.

This chain's CDR3 is CASSFPGLLGYEQYF. The CDR3 DNA reads as TGTGCCAGCAGTTTCCCGGGACTCCTTGGGTACGAGCAGTACTTC. The V call is TRBV5-4, the J call TRBJ2-7; the D gene is possibly TRBD2 (6 bases). Germline CDR1 is SGHNT and CDR2 is YYREEE (reference sequence). The CDR3 runs 15 residues. V lost 5 bases and J 4 bases, leaving 19 bases between the germline ends.

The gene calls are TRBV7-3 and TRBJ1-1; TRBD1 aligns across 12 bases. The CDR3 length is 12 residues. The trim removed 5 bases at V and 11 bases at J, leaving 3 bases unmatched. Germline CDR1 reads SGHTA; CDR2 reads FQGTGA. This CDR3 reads CASSPGTGGAFF. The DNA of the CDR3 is TGTGCCAGCAGCCCCGGGACAGGGGGCGCTTTCTTT.

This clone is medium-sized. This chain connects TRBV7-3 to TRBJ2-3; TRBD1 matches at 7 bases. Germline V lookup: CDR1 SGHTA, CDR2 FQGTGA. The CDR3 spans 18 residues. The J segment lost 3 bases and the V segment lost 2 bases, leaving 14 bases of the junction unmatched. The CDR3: CASSLSHPRQGWTDTQYF. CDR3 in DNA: TGTGCCAGCAGCTTATCACACCCTAGACAGGGATGGACAGATACGCAGTATTTT. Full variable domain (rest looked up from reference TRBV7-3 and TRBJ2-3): GAGVSQTPSNKVTEKGKYVELRCDPISGHTALYWYRQSLGQGPEFLIYFQGTGAADDSGLPNDRFFAVRPEGSVSTLKIQRTERGDSAVYLCASSLSHPRQGWTDTQYFGPGTRLTVL.

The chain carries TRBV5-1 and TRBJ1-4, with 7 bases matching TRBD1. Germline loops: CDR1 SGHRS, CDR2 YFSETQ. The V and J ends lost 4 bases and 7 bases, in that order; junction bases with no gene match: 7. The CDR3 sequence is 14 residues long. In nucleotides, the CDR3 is TGCGCCAGCAGCAGGGGGCCACGAGGTGAAAAACTGTTTTTT. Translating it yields CASSRGPRGEKLFF. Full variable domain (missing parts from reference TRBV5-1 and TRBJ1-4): KAGVTQTPRYLIKTRGQQVTLSCSPISGHRSVSWYQQTPGQGLQFLFEYFSETQRNKGNFPGRFSGRQFSNSRSEMNVSTLELGDSALYLCASSRGPRGEKLFFGSGTQLSVL.

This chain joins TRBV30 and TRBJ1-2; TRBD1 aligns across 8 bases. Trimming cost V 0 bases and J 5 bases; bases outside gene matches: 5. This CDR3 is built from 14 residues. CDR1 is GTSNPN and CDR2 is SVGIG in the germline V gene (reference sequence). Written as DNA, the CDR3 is TGTGCCTGGAGTGTAGACGACAGGGGATATGGCTACACCTTC. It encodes CAWSVDDRGYGYTF.

CDR3 amino acids: CASSPRTSGRSAANEQFF. CDR3 nucleotide sequence: TGTGCCAGCAGCCCCCGGACTAGCGGGAGATCTGCTGCCAATGAGCAGTTCTTC. The chain uses TRBV14 and TRBJ2-1, with TRBD2 matching over 13 bases. Germline trimming cut 4 bases from V and 6 bases from J; bases unmatched to any gene: 12. This CDR3 is built from 18 residues. The V gene's germline CDR1 is SGHDN and CDR2 FVKESK.

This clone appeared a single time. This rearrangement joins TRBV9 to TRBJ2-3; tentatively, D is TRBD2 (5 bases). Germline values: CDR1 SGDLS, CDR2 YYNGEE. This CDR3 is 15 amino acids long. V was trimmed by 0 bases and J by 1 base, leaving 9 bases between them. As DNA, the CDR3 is TGTGCCAGCAGCGTAGGGGGAGTCGGCACAGATACGCAGTATTTT. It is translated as CASSVGGVGTDTQYF.